These 4 T cell receptor beta chains were all obtained from the same sample, sequenced in a study of cytomegalovirus exposure and HLA in healthy donors. It was with 60 Vbeta and 13 Jbeta primers that the PCR ran. Method: immunoSEQ multiplex PCR; TCRdb's copy keeps in-frame clones and lacks some. This repertoire shows roughly 60,000 clones, 70% to 85% found once; its top ten account for 2.5% to 4%. Material for sequencing was PBMCs. The receptors stem from a woman aged 40 to 55 in good health and CMV-seropositive.

V usage is TRBV7-2 and J usage is TRBJ1-6; 9 bases are a match to TRBD1. Germline values: CDR1 SGHTA, CDR2 FQGNSA. V trimming: 1 base; J trimming: 3 bases; junction bases outside the gene matches: 7. The CDR3 contains 18 residues. CDR3 sequence: CASSLGGTGLRYNSPLHF. CDR3 DNA sequence: TGTGCCAGCAGCTTAGGGGGGACAGGGCTGCGCTATAATTCACCCCTCCACTTT.

The rearrangement uses TRBV5-5 and TRBJ2-2, with a weak D call TRBD2 (6 bases). Germline CDR1 reads SGHKS; CDR2 reads YYEKEE (reference sequence). V lost 4 bases and J lost 6, with 28 bases in between. This CDR3 spans 19 amino acids. The CDR3 here is CASSPGGYEGRLSAGELFF. The CDR3 coding sequence is TGTGCCAGCAGCCCCGGAGGGTACGAGGGGAGGTTAAGTGCCGGGGAGCTGTTTTTT.

The chain links TRBV5-4 to TRBJ1-1, with D unclear. Germline CDR1 SGHNT, CDR2 YYREEE (reference sequence). Deletions cut 1 base from V and 0 bases from J, with 7 bases between. This CDR3 spans 14 amino acids. The CDR3 sequence is CASSLTALNTEAFF. The CDR3 region has the DNA TGTGCCAGCAGCTTGACAGCATTGAACACTGAAGCTTTCTTT.

The chain employs TRBV6-1 and TRBJ2-2; 8 positions agree with TRBD1. The CDR3 contains 15 residues. The trim removed 3 bases at V and 5 bases at J, leaving 5 bases unmatched. The germline gives CDR1 MNHNS, CDR2 SASEGT. CDR3 sequence reads: CASSEGTGRTGELFF. CDR3 nucleotide sequence: TGTGCCAGCAGTGAGGGGACAGGACGGACCGGGGAGCTGTTTTTT.